This T cell receptor (beta chain) was sequenced for a study of T-cell reconstitution after alpha-beta-depleted transplantation in children. Findings and limits, study-wide: Expanded clones from the graft, numbering several hundred, reportedly supplied alpha-beta T cells about two months after transplant.

In its sample, this clonotype was seen many times. Its matching antigen is unknown. Unique molecular identifiers were used to barcode this TCRbeta library. Each CDR3 protein gets one entry after TCRdb re-called the PCR reads with MiXCR. The table lists around 200,000 distinct CDR3 sequences, 7.5% to 9.5% of them singletons, with approximately 40% in the top ten. The clonotype originates from a male patient aged 2-9 years who had a stem cell transplant for acute myeloid leukemia, so the T cells may come from the graft donor. The sequencing used PBMCs, mostly from graft donor cells, collected 360 days after TCRalphabeta/CD19-depleted stem cell transplant.

The CDR3 loop is CSALLGTGGDEKLFF. Here the CDR3 DNA reads TGCAGTGCTTTACTCGGGACAGGGGGGGATGAAAAACTGTTTTTT. The V call is TRBV20-1, the J call TRBJ1-4, with TRBD1 identical over 11 bases. Germline CDR1 and CDR2: DFQATT and SNEGSKA (reference sequence). The CDR3 contains 15 residues. The V segment lost 5 bases and the J segment 6 bases; nucleotides outside the gene matches: 8.